This T cell receptor beta chain was sequenced during a study of CD8+CD57+ T cells in acquired aplastic anemia. Patients who underwent sequencing had shown CD8+CD57+ cell expansion by flow cytometry. This clonotype occurred a few times. Investigators profiled TCR beta VDJ and CDR3 from genomic DNA template. TCRdb re-analysed the reads in MiXCR, keeping a single row per CDR3 protein. The repertoire has 150,000 to 200,000 distinct CDR3 sequences, roughly 43% of them found once; the top ten carry approximately 3%. The sequencing sample was made of sorted CD4+, CD8+, or CD8+CD57+ T cells (not recorded which) from PBMCs. This TCR derives from a human donor with aplastic anemia.

CDR3 in DNA: TGCGCCAGCAGCCAAGCATTAAGTGAAAAACTGTTTTTT. It specifies CASSQALSEKLFF. V usage is TRBV4-3 and J usage is TRBJ1-4, with unresolved D. V was clipped by 1 base and J by 7 bases, with 7 bases between them. The CDR3 covers 13 residues. CDR1 is LGHNA, CDR2 YSLEER, per germline.